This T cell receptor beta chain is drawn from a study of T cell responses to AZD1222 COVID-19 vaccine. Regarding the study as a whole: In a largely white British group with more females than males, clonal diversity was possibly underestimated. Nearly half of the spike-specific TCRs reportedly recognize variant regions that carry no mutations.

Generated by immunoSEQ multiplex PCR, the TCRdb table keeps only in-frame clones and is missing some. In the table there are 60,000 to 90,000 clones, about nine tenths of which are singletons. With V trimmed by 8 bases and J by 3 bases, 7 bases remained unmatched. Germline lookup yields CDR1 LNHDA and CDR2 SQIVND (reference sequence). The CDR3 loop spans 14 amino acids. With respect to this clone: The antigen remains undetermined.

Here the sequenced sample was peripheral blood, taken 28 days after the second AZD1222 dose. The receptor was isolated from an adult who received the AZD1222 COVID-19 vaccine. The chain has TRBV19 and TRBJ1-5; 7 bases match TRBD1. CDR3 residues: CASATGSVNQPQHF. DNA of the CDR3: TGTGCCAGTGCGACAGGGTCGGTCAATCAGCCCCAGCATTTT.